The rows below give T cell receptor beta chains drawn from one sample of a study of blood T cell repertoires in COVID-19. The protocol was immunoSEQ multiplex PCR, while the TCRdb copy is restricted to in-frame clones and leaves out a portion. The sample gives 300,000 to 400,000 clones, over 80% of which show up once; roughly 8.9% is in the top ten. Sequencing used peripheral blood. All receptors derive from a man between 25 and 39 years old with COVID-19, enrolled during active disease. Both conserved end residues are part of each CDR3. The D gene is left open where the match is weak. Clone size is not always given. Where it is, it says once, few, many or a class for expanded clones.

>TRBJ1-2|TRBV5-6|.|TRBD1
CASSSRTGFSLGYTF
TGTGCCAGCAGCTCTAGGACAGGGTTCAGCTTGGGCTACACCTTC
>TRBJ1-5|TRBV6-5|.|.
CASSYRGAGSNQPQHF
TGTGCCAGCAGTTACCGTGGGGCGGGGAGCAATCAGCCCCAGCATTTT
>TRBJ1-1|TRBV15|.|TRBD1
CATNTGANTEAFF
TGTGCCACCAATACAGGGGCAAACACTGAAGCTTTCTTT
>TRBJ1-2|TRBV7-2|few|.
CASSLVGVTGYTF
TGTGCCAGCAGCTTAGTCGGGGTTACAGGCTACACCTTC
>TRBJ2-7|TRBV5-1|.|TRBD2
CASSAGTSDYEQYF
TGCGCCAGCAGTGCCGGGACTAGCGACTACGAGCAGTACTTC
>TRBJ1-2|TRBV24-1|.|TRBD1
CATSDSGTGGANGYTF
TGTGCCACCAGTGATTCCGGGACAGGGGGCGCCAATGGCTACACCTTC
>TRBJ1-1|TRBV11-3|.|TRBD1
CASSLTGTATEAFF
TGTGCCAGCAGCTTGACCGGGACAGCCACTGAAGCTTTCTTT
>TRBJ2-1|TRBV5-4|few|TRBD1
CASSSRDRGINEQFF
TGTGCCAGCAGCTCCCGGGACAGGGGTATAAATGAGCAGTTCTTC
>TRBJ2-3|TRBV7-2|once|TRBD2
CASSLAGGGGDTQYF
TGTGCCAGCAGCCTAGCGGGAGGGGGAGGAGATACGCAGTATTTT
>TRBJ2-5|TRBV10-3|.|TRBD2
CAIRGTTQETQYF
TGTGCCATCAGAGGGACTACTCAAGAGACCCAGTACTTC
>TRBJ1-1|TRBV5-4|.|.
CASSQGLHVSSEAFF
TGTGCCAGCAGCCAGGGACTCCATGTTAGTAGTGAAGCTTTCTTT
>TRBJ2-6|TRBV5-1|.|.
CASSSRSSSDSGANVLTF
TGCGCCAGCAGCTCGAGGTCCTCTTCTGACTCTGGGGCCAACGTCCTGACTTTC
>TRBJ1-4|TRBV5-5|.|.
CASSIGGGNEKLFF
TGTGCCAGCAGCATAGGTGGGGGGAATGAAAAACTGTTTTTT
>TRBJ1-1|TRBV4-1|.|TRBD1
CASSQEWGQGPTEAFF
TGCGCCAGCAGCCAAGAATGGGGACAGGGGCCCACTGAAGCTTTCTTT
>TRBJ1-2|TRBV29-1|.|TRBD1
CSVVLSDRAGINYGYTF
TGCAGCGTTGTCTTATCGGACAGGGCCGGAATCAACTATGGCTACACCTTC
>TRBJ2-6|TRBV4-1|once|TRBD1
CASSLRDRGSGANVLTF
TGCGCCAGCAGCCTCCGGGACAGGGGCTCTGGGGCCAACGTCCTGACTTTC
>TRBJ2-5|TRBV5-4|.|TRBD1
CASSIRGWETQYF
TGTGCCAGCAGCATCAGGGGGTGGGAGACCCAGTACTTC
>TRBJ2-1|TRBV6-5|.|TRBD1
CATSQQGGHVDEQFF
TGTGCCACATCCCAACAGGGGGGCCACGTCGATGAGCAGTTCTTC
>TRBJ2-3|TRBV3-1/TRBV3-2|.|.
CASSQPGGSTDTQYF
TGTGCCAGCAGCCAGCCCGGAGGCAGCACAGATACGCAGTATTTT
>TRBJ2-1|TRBV4-2|.|TRBD2
CASSQTSGYDNEQFF
TGTGCCAGCAGCCAAACTAGCGGGTATGACAATGAGCAGTTCTTC
>TRBJ1-1|TRBV2|.|.
CASSALDTEAFF
TGTGCCAGCAGTGCTCTAGACACTGAAGCTTTCTTT
>TRBJ2-2|TRBV7-9|.|.
CASSISAFANTGELFF
TGTGCCAGCAGCATTAGCGCGTTCGCGAACACCGGGGAGCTGTTTTTT
>TRBJ1-1|TRBV6-2/TRBV6-3|.|TRBD1
CASSTRTGGSWNTEAFF
TGTGCCAGCAGTACCCGGACAGGGGGCTCGTGGAACACTGAAGCTTTCTTT
>TRBJ2-7|TRBV6-6|.|TRBD2
CASSALALKYEQYF
TGTGCCAGCAGTGCACTAGCGCTTAAGTACGAGCAGTACTTC
>TRBJ1-2|TRBV2|.|.
CASVGTTPSGANYGYTF
TGTGCCAGCGTCGGGACGACTCCCAGCGGGGCTAACTATGGCTACACCTTC
>TRBJ2-7|TRBV4-3|.|.
CASSQARLGSYEQYF
TGCGCCAGCAGCCAAGCCAGGCTTGGCTCCTACGAGCAGTACTTC
>TRBJ2-7|TRBV6-5|.|TRBD2
CASSYWLAGGEQYF
TGTGCCAGCAGTTATTGGCTAGCGGGGGGTGAGCAGTACTTC
>TRBJ2-2|TRBV4-2|.|TRBD1
CASSRGTANTGELFF
TGTGCCAGCAGCCGTGGGACAGCGAACACCGGGGAGCTGTTTTTT
>TRBJ1-6|TRBV2|.|.
CASIPTTGSPLHF
TGTGCCAGCATTCCGACCACAGGGTCACCCCTCCACTTT
>TRBJ1-1|TRBV6-5|few|.
CASSRQGYTEAFF
TGTGCCAGCAGTCGTCAGGGGTACACTGAAGCTTTCTTT
>TRBJ1-2|TRBV7-2|.|.
CASRPGHNYGYTF
TGTGCCAGCAGACCGGGACACAACTATGGCTACACCTTC
>TRBJ2-3|TRBV25-1|.|.
CASSEPGFRSTDTQYF
TGTGCCAGCAGTGAACCAGGGTTTAGAAGCACAGATACGCAGTATTTT
>TRBJ2-2|TRBV7-3|.|.
CASSLLNTGELFF
TGTGCCAGCAGCCTCCTGAACACCGGGGAGCTGTTTTTT
>TRBJ2-3|TRBV24-1|.|.
CATSDFREQYF
TGTGCCACCAGTGATTTCAGGGAGCAGTATTTT